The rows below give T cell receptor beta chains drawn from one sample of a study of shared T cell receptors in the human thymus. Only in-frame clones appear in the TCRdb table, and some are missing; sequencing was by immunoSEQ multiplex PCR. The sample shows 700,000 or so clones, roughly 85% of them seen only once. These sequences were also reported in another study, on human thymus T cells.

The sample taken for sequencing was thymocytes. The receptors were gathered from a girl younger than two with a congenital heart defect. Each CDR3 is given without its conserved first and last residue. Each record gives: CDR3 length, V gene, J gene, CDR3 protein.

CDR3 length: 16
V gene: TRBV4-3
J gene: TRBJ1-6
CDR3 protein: ASSQVGGNKNYNSPLH

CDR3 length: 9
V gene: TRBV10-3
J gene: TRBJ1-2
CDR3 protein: AIQGERGYT

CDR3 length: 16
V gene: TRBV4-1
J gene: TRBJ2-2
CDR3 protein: ASSLRIRPGQPKGELF

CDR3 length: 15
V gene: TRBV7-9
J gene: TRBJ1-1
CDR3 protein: ASSEKTAGTGGTEAF

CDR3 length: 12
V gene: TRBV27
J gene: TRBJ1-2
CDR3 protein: ASGTGKEGYGYT

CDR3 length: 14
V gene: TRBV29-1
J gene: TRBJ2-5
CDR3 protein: SVDHEGVDFQETQY

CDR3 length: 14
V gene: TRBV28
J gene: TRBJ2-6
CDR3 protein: ASSRVTGSGANVLT

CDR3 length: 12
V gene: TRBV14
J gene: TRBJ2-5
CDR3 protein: ASEAGGNQETQY

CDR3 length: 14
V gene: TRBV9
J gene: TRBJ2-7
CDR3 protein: ASSVGKGASGYEQY

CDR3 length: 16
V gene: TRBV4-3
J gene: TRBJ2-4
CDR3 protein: ASSQSCEGVLAKNIQY

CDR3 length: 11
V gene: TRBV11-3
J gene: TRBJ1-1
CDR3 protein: ASSLGTPGEAF

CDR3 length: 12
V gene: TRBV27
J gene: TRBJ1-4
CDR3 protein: ASSQTGNNEKLF

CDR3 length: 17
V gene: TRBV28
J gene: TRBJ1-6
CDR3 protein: ASSPPGTGGSSYNSPLH

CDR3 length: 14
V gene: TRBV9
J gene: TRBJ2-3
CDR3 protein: ASSVLSRGRIDTQY

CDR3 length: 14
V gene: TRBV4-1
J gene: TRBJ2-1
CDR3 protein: ASSPSERARSNEQF

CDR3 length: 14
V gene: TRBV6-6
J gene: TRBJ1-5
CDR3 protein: ASNYRQGKANQPQH

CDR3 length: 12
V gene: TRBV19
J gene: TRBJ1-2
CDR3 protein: ASSIQRQNYGYT

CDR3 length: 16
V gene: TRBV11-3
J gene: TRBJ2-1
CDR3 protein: ASSLGPGGNSSYNEQF

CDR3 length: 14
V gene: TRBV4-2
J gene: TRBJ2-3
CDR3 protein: ASSPRTGAHTDTQY

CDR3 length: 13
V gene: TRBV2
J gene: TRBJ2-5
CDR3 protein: ASSEARDYEETQY

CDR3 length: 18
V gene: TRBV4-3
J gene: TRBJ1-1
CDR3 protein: ASSDRRRSWDRGSDTEAF

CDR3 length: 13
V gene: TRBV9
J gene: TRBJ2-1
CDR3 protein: ASSVEAGGDNEQF

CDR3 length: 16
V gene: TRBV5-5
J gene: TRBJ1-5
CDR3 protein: ASSLEDRGSYSNQPQH

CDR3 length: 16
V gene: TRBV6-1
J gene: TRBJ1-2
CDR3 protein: ASSELTIQGFRAYGYT

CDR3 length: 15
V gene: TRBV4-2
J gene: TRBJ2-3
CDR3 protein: ASSQKVAGAGTDTQY

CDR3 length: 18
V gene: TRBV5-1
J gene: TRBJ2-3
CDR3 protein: ASREVGTGEGCYLTDTQY

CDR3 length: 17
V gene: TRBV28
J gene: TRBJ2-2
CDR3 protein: ASSLPSGGAEYNTGELF

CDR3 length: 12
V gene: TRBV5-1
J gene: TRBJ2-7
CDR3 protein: ASSSRAGGYEQY

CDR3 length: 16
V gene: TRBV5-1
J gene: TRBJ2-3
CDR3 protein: ASNNWRGTGTHTDTQY

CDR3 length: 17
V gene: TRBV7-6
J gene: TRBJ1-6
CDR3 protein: ASSLRPPQIRQGGSPLH

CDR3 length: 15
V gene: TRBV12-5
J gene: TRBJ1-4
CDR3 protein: ASGLSGGDDLWEKLF

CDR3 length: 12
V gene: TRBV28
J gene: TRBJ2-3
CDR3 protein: ASRQKYSTDTQY

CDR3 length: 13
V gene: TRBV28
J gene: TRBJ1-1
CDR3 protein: ASSLGGLPGTEAF

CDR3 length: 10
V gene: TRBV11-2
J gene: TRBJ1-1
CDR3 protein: ASSPRGPEAF

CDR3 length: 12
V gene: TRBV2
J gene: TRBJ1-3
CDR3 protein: ASRADRGENTIY

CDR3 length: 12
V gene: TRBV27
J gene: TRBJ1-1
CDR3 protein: ASTMGAMNTEAF

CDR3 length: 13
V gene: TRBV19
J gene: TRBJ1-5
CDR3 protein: ASSRRASGNQPQH

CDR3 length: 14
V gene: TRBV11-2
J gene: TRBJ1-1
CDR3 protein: ASSREDRGTGTEAF

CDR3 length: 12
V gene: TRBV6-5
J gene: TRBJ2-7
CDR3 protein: ASIPRDRSYEQY

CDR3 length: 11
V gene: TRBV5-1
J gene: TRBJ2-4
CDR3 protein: ASSLGGLNIQY